Below, one TCR beta chain is given with its context. This clone was counted once. The clone's antigen remains unknown. Per-base quality was not reported, and no clone a single base away is much larger than it. The sample originates from a study of T cell responses to AZD1222 COVID-19 vaccine listed by TCRdb under 2021. With regard to the full study: AZD1222 recipients with second doses at about 4 weeks or about 12 weeks were pooled, because spike-specific TCR depth and breadth did not differ between schedules. TCR sequencing covered more than 230 trial participants: 207 given two doses of AZD1222 and about 26 given two doses of MenACWY control vaccine. Trial participants were enrolled by age into subgroups of 18-55, 56-69 and 70-plus years, and roughly 160, 29 and 62 TCR-sequenced participants, respectively, were included in these subgroups. The study at large found these results: After two AZD1222 doses, both the breadth and the depth of spike-specific TCRs were significantly higher than at day 0 and than in MenACWY recipients. Conclusions about previously exposed vaccinees are limited because only six or seven AZD1222 recipients were SARS-CoV-2 seropositive at baseline. Nearly half of unique spike-specific TCRs reportedly recognized epitopes outside regions mutated in the B.1.351 and B.1.1.7 variants. The 56-69-year group was small, and its depth increase did not reach significance, likely because of low power. No day 14 peak-response samples were available, so repertoires were characterized only after the peak T cell response. The vaccine-associated CD4 TCRs covered the entire spike protein, and the dominant responses fell in regions 160-218 and 743-854. Participants were mostly white British and included more females than males, and it was suggested by the authors that clonal diversity may have been underestimated.

This specimen's time point label, interpreted: baseline before first vaccination. Samples from vaccinated people were obtained from the UK trials COV001 and COV002, which included a single-blind randomized controlled phase 2/3 trial of AZD1222 (ChAdOx1 nCoV-19) in healthy adults. For TCRbeta chain sequencing, PBMC samples from trial participants were taken at day 0 and at day 28 after the second dose. The CDR3 regions of human TCRbeta chains were subjected to immunosequencing. In the source study's methods: Repertoire TCRs were matched against a reference library of SARS-CoV-2-specific TCRs generated with the MIRA antigen-specificity platform. Breadth meant the fraction of unique TCRs that were SARS-CoV-2-associated, whereas depth meant the fraction of total T cells that were SARS-CoV-2-associated. Using the MIRA data, every spike-specific TCR was mapped to the spike region that the TCR reacted to and assigned to either a CD4 or a CD8 class. Log10-transformed breadth and depth values were compared by one-way ANOVA with Sidak's multiple comparisons tests. TCRdb's version of the immuneACCESS table is confined to in-frame rearrangements and falls short of the full clone set. An unresolved V gene accounts for under half of the shortfall where checked; the remainder is of unknown origin. V, J and clone size reflect that table, while D and trimming were determined from the DNA. The sample profile shows fewer than 120,000 clones; around 90% of them were found once. Jointly, the top ten make up approximately 3% of the sample.

Its CDR3 holds 15 amino acids, cysteine through phenylalanine. Only CDR3 DNA is held: 45 bases, read in frame from base 1. The germline V gene encodes CDR1 MNHEY and CDR2 SVGAGI. V and J are truncated by 10 bases and 4 bases respectively, leaving an intervening sequence of 20 bases. This chain joins TRBV6-5 to TRBJ1-5; the D gene lacks a confident call. The sequencing used peripheral blood, collected on day 0 of AZD1222 vaccination. The clonotype comes from an adult in good health. DNA sequence: TGTGCCACCATCCTCCGGGAAGGGTATAATCAGCCCCAGCATTTT. Its amino acids are CATILREGYNQPQHF.